The T cell receptor (beta chain) under discussion was sequenced for a study of regulatory T cells in long-lasting Graves disease. Construction of TCR beta libraries relied on iRepertoire HTBI primers and on Arm-PCR targeting CDR3 regions. A single record per CDR3 protein comes from TCRdb applying MiXCR to the multiplex PCR reads. The data contain roughly 360,000 distinct CDR3 sequences, 20% to 25% of them singletons. Trimming cost V 0 bases and J 6 bases, with 9 bases left between them. Germline V gene data show CDR1 as SEHNR and CDR2 as FQNEAQ (reference sequence). The CDR3 is made up of 13 amino acids. The time point here: persistent/refractory GD, antithyroid drugs over 5 years with positive TRAb. Making the TCR library involved RNA that had been extracted from PBMCs.

The sample consisted of peripheral blood mononuclear cells (PBMCs), taken when the disease was refractory, from a patient treated with antithyroid drugs. This receptor was taken from a woman between 35 and 50 years old with Graves disease. This chain joins TRBV7-9 and TRBJ2-7, with no clear D. CDR3 in amino acids: CASSLAGKGEQYF. The CDR3 region has the DNA TGTGCCAGCAGCTTAGCAGGGAAAGGCGAGCAGTACTTC. Full variable domain (rest looked up from reference TRBV7-9 and TRBJ2-7): DTGVSQNPRHKITKRGQNVTFRCDPISEHNRLYWYRQTLGQGPEFLTYFQNEAQLEKSRLLSDRFSAERPKGSFSTLEIQRTEQGDSAMYLCASSLAGKGEQYFGPGTRLTVT.